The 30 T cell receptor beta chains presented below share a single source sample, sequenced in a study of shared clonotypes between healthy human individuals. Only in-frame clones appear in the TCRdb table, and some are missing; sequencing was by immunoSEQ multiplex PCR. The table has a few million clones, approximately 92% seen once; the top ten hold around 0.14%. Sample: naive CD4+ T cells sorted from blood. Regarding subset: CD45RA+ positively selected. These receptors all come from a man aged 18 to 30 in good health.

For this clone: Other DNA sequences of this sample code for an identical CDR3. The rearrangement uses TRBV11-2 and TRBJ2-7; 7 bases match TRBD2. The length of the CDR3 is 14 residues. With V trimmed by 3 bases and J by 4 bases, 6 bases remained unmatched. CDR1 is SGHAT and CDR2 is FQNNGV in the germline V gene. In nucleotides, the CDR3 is TGTGCCAGCAGCTTTGGGCTAGCGGCTTACGAGCAGTACTTC. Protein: CASSFGLAAYEQYF.

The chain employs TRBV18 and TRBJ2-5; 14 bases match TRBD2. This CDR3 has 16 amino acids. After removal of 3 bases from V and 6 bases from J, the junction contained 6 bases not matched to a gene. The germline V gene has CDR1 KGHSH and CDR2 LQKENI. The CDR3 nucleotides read TGTGCCAGCTCACCGGGGACTAGCGGGAGTAGAAAGACCCAGTACTTC. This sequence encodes CASSPGTSGSRKTQYF. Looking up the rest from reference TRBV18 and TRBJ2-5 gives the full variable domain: NAGVMQNPRHLVRRRGQEARLRCSPMKGHSHVYWYRQLPEEGLKFMVYLQKENIIDESGMPKERFSAEFPKEGPSILRIQQVVRGDSAAYFCASSPGTSGSRKTQYFGPGTRLLVL.

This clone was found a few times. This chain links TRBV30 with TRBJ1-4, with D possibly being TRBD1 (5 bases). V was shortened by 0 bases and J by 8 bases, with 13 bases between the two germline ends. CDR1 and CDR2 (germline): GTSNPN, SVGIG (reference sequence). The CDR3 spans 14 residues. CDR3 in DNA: TGTGCCTGGAGTGTACAAAGGGGAGGAGAAAAACTGTTTTTT. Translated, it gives CAWSVQRGGEKLFF.

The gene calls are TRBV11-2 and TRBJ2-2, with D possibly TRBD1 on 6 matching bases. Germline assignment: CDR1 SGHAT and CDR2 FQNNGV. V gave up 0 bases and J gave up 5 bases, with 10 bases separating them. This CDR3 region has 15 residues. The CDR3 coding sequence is TGTGCCAGCAGCTTAGATCAGGGGCGGACCGGGGAGCTGTTTTTT. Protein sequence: CASSLDQGRTGELFF.

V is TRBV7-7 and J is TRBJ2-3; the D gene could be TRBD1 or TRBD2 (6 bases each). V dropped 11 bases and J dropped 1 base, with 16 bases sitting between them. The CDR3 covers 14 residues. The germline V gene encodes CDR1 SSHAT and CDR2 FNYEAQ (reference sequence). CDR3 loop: CAVSQGGGTDTQYF. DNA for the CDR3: TGTGCCGTATCACAGGGCGGGGGCACAGATACGCAGTATTTT.

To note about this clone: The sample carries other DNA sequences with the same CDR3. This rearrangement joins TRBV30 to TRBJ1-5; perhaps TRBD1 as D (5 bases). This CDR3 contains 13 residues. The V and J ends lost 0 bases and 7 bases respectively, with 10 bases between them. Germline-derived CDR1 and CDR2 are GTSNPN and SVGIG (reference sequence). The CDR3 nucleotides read TGTGCCTGGAGTGTGGGGGGTTACCAGCCCCAGCATTTT. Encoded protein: CAWSVGGYQPQHF.

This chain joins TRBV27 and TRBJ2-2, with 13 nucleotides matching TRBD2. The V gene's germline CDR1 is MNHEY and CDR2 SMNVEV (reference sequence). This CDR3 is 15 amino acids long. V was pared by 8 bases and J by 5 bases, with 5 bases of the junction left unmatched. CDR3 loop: CASLGLAGVTGELFF. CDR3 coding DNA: TGTGCCAGCCTCGGACTAGCGGGAGTAACCGGGGAGCTGTTTTTT.

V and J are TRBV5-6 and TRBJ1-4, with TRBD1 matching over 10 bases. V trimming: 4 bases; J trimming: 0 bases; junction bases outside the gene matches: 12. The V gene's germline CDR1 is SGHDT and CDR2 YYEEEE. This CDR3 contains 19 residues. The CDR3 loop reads CASSTGGQGTFATNEKLFF. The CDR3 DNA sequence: TGTGCCAGCAGCACCGGGGGACAGGGGACTTTTGCAACTAATGAAAAACTGTTTTTT.

The CDR3: CASRGLVGGPNTQYF. CDR3 DNA sequence: TGTGCCAGCAGGGGACTAGTGGGGGGGCCGAATACGCAGTATTTT. The chain combines TRBV6-5 with TRBJ2-3; the match to TRBD2 covers 8 bases. The germline V gene has CDR1 MNHEY and CDR2 SVGAGI. This CDR3 has 15 residues. Germline trimming cut 6 bases from V and 7 bases from J; bases unmatched to any gene: 12.

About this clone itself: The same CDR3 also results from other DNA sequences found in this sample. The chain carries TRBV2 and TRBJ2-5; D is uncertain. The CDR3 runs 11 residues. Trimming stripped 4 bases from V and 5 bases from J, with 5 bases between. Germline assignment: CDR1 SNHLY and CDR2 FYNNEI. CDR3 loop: CASSGVETQYF. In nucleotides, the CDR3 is TGTGCCAGCAGTGGGGTTGAGACCCAGTACTTC.

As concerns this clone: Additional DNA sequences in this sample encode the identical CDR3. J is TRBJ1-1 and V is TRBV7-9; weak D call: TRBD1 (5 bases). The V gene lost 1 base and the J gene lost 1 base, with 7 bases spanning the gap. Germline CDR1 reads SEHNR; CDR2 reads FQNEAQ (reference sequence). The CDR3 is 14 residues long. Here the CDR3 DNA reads TGTGCCAGCAGCTTAGGACAGACGAACACTGAAGCTTTCTTT. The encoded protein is CASSLGQTNTEAFF.

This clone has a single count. Written as DNA, the CDR3 is TGTGCCAGCAGTTTCCTAGGGGGGGGGAGCACCGGGGAGCTGTTTTTT. Translation: CASSFLGGGSTGELFF. The chain has TRBV6-5 and TRBJ2-2; maybe TRBD2 (7 bases). Per germline, CDR1 MNHEY and CDR2 SVGAGI. This CDR3 has 16 amino acids. V lost 4 bases and J lost 4, with 16 bases in between.

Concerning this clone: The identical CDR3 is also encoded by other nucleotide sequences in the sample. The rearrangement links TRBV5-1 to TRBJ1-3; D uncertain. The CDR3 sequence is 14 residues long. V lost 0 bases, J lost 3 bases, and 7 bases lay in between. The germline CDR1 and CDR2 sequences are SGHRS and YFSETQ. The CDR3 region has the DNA TGCGCCAGCAGCTTGGAAGGTTTTGGAAACACCATATATTTT. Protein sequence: CASSLEGFGNTIYF.

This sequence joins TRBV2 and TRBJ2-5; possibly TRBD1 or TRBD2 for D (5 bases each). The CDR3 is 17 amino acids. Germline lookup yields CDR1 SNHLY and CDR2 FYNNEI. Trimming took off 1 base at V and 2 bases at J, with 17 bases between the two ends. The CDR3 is CASSEVWGFGLQETQYF. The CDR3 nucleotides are TGTGCCAGCAGTGAAGTTTGGGGGTTTGGGTTACAAGAGACCCAGTACTTC.

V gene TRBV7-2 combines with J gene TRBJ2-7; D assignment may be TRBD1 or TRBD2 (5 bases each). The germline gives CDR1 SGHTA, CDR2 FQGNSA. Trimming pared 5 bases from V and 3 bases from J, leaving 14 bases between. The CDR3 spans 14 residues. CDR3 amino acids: CASSVGAGGYEQYF. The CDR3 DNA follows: TGTGCCAGCAGCGTCGGGGCAGGTGGCTACGAGCAGTACTTC.

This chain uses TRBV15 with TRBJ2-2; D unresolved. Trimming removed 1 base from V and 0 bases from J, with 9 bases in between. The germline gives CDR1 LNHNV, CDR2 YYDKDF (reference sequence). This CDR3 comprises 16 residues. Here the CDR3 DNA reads TGTGCCACCAGCAGAGGGGTAGGCTCGAACACCGGGGAGCTGTTTTTT. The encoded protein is CATSRGVGSNTGELFF. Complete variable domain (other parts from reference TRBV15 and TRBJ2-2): DAMVIQNPRYQVTQFGKPVTLSCSQTLNHNVMYWYQQKSSQAPKLLFHYYDKDFNNEADTPDNFQSRRPNTSFCFLDIRSPGLGDTAMYLCATSRGVGSNTGELFFGEGSRLTVL.

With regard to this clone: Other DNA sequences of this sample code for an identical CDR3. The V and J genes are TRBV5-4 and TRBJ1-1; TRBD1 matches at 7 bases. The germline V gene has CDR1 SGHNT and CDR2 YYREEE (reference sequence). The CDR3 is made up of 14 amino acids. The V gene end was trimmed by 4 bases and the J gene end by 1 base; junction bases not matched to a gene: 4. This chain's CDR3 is CASSRDRGNTEAFF. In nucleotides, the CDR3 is TGTGCCAGCAGCCGGGACAGAGGGAACACTGAAGCTTTCTTT.

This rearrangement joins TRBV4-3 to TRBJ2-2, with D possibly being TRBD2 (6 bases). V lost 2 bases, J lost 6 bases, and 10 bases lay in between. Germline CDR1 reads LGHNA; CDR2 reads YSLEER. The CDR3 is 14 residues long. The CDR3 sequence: CASSQSLAPGELFF. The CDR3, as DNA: TGCGCCAGCAGCCAAAGTCTAGCGCCCGGGGAGCTGTTTTTT.

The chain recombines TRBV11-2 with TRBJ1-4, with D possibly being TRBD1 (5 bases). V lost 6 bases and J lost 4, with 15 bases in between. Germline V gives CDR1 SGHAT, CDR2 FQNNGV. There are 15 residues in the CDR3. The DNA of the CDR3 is TGTGCCAGCAGTCGCCCCCGGACATTTAATGAAAAACTGTTTTTT. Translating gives CASSRPRTFNEKLFF.

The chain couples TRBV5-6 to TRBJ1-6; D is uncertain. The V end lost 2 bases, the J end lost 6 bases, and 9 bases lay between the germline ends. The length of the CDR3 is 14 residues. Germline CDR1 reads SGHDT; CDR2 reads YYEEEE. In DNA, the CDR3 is TGTGCCAGCAGCTTTACAGAAATTAATTCACCCCTCCACTTT. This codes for CASSFTEINSPLHF.

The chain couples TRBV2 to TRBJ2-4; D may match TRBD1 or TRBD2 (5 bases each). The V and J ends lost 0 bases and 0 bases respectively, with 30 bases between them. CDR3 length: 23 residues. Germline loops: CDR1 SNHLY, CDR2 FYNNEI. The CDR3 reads CASSEARDGAFLTLSLAKNIQYF. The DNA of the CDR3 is TGTGCCAGCAGTGAAGCTCGGGACGGAGCCTTCCTAACTCTTAGCCTAGCCAAAAACATTCAGTACTTC.

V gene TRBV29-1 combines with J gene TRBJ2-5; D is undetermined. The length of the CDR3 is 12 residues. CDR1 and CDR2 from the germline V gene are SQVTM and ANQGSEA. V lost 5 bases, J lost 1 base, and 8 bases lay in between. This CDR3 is CSVWAIQETQYF. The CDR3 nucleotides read TGCAGCGTTTGGGCTATCCAAGAGACCCAGTACTTC. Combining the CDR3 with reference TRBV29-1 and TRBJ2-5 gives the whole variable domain SAVISQKPSRDICQRGTSLTIQCQVDSQVTMMFWYRQQPGQSLTLIATANQGSEATYESGFVIDKFPISRPNLTFSTLTVSNMSPEDSSIYLCSVWAIQETQYFGPGTRLLVL.

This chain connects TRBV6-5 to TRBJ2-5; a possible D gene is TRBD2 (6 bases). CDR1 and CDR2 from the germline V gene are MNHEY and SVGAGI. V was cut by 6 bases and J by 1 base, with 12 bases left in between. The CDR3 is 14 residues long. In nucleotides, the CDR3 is TGTGCCAGCAGCCCCGGACTACCCCAAGAGACCCAGTACTTC. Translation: CASSPGLPQETQYF.

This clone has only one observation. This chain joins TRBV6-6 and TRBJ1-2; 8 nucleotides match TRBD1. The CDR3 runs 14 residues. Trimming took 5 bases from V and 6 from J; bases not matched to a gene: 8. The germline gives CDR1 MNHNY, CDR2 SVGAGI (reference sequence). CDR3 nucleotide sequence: TGTGCCAGCAGTCACGACAGGGGTAGCGATGGCTACACCTTC. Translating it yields CASSHDRGSDGYTF.

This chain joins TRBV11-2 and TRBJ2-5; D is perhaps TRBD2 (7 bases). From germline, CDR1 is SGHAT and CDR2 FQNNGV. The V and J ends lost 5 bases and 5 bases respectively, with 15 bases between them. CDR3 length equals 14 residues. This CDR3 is CASSQNAGAETQYF. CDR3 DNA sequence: TGTGCCAGCAGCCAAAACGCGGGGGCCGAGACCCAGTACTTC.

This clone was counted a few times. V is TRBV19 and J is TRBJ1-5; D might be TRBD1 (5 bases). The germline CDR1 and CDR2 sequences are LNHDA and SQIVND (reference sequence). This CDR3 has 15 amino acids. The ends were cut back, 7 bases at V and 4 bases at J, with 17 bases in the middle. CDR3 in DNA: TGTGCCAGTACTTTATCCGACAGCCCTAATCAGCCCCAGCATTTT. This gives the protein CASTLSDSPNQPQHF.

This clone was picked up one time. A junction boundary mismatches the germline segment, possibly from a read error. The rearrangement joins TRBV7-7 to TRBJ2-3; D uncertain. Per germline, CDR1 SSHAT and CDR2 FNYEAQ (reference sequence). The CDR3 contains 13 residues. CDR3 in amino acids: CASSSISTDTQYF. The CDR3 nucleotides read TGTGCTAGCAGCTCTATTAGCACAGATACGCAGTATTTT. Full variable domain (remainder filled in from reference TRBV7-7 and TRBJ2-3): GAGVSQSPRYKVTKRGQDVTLRCDPISSHATLYWYQQALGQGPEFLTYFNYEAQPDKSGLPSDRFSAERPEGSISTLTIQRTEQRDSAMYRCASSSISTDTQYFGPGTRLTVL.

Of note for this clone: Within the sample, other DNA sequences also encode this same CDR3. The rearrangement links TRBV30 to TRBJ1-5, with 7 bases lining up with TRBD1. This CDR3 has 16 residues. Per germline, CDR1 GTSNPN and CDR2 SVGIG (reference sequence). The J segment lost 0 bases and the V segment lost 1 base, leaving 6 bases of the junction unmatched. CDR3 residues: CAWSAPGTVSNQPQHF. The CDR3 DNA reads TGTGCCTGGAGTGCCCCCGGGACAGTTAGCAATCAGCCCCAGCATTTT.

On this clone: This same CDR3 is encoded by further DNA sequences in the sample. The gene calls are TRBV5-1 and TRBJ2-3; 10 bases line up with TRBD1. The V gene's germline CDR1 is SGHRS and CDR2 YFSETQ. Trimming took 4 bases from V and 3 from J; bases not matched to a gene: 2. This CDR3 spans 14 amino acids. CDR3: CASSQDRGTDTQYF. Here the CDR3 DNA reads TGCGCCAGCAGCCAGGACAGGGGGACAGATACGCAGTATTTT.

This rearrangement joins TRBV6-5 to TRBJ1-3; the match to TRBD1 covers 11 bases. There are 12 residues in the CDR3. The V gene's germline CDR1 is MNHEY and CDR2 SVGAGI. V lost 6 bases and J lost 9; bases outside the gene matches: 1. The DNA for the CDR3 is TGTGCCAGCAGCGGGACAGGGGGCACCATATATTTT. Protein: CASSGTGGTIYF.